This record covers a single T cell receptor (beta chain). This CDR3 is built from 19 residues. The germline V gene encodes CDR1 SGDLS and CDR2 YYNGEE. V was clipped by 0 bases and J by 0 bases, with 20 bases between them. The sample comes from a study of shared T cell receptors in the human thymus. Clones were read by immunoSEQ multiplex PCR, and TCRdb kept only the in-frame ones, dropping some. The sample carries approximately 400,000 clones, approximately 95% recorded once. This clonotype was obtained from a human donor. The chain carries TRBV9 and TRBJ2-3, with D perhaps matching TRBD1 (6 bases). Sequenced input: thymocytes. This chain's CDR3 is CASSVDPSGKGESTDTQYF. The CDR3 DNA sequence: TGTGCCAGCAGCGTAGACCCTTCTGGAAAGGGGGAGAGCACAGATACGCAGTATTTT.